This T cell receptor (beta chain) comes out of a study of T cells in Graves' hyperthyroidism and ophthalmopathy. Study findings and constraints: Peripheral blood also featured most of the thyroid clonotypes expanded above 0.001.

CDR3 length equals 14 residues. Deletions cut 0 bases from V and 1 base from J, with 1 base between. In germline, CDR1 is MNHNY, CDR2 SVGAGI (reference sequence). This clonotype was counted ten times or more. Its antigen is unknown. RNA transcripts served as the template for amplifying TCR beta CDR3 regions. Primed by the HTBI set, a first-round RT-PCR was run on the TCR CDR3. TCRdb fed the multiplex PCR reads into MiXCR, producing one record per CDR3 protein. The sample shows about 400,000 distinct CDR3 sequences, roughly 13% of them seen only once. Uncontrolled infection, other autoimmune disease, pregnancy and lactation each barred patients from inclusion.

This receptor was obtained from a woman in her late teens or twenties with Graves' hyperthyroidism. The specimen sequenced was blood. The chain uses TRBV6-6 and TRBJ2-6; no definite D call. The CDR3 spells CASSYSSGANVLTF. DNA for the CDR3: TGTGCCAGCAGTTACTCGTCTGGGGCCAACGTCCTGACTTTC.